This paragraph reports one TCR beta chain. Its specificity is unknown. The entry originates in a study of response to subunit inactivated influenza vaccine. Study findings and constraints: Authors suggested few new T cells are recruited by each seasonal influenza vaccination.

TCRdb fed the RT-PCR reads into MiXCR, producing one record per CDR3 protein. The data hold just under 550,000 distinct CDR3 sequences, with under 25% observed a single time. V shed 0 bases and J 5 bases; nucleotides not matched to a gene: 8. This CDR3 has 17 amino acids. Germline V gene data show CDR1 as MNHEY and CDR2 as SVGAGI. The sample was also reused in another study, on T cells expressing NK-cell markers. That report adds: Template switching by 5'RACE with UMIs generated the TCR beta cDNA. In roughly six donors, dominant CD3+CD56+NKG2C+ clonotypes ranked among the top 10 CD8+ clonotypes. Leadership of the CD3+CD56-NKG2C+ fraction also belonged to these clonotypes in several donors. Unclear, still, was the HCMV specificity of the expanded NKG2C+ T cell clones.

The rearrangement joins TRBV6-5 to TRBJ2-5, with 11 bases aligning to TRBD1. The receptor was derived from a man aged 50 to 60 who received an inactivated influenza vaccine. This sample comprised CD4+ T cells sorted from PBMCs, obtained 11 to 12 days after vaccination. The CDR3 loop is CASSYSWTGGAGETQYF. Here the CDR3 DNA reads TGTGCCAGCAGTTACTCCTGGACAGGGGGCGCGGGGGAGACCCAGTACTTC.